Listed below are T cell receptor beta chains from one sample, sequenced in a study of blood T cell repertoires in COVID-19. Data came from immunoSEQ multiplex PCR; TCRdb stores just in-frame clones and leaves some out. The data show around 300,000 clones, approximately 90% seen once. Sequenced: PBMCs or T cells enriched from blood (not recorded which). The source of these receptors is a woman aged 55-75 years in a cohort exposed to, infected with or recovered from COVID-19 (not recorded which). The CDR3 runs from the conserved cysteine through the conserved F or W. D genes are given only for firm matches. A clone size is listed for some rows: how often the clone was seen (once, few, many), or a class if it is expanded.

j_call cdr3_length v_call clone_size d_call cdr3_nt cdr3_aa
TRBJ2-7 13 TRBV10-2 - TRBD2 TGCGCCAGCAGTGCTAGCGGAGGTTACGAGCAGTACTTC CASSASGGYEQYF
TRBJ2-1 15 TRBV11-3 - TRBD2 TGTGCCAGCAGCTACATAGCGGGCCCCTACAATGAGCAGTTCTTC CASSYIAGPYNEQFF
TRBJ2-7 13 TRBV6-5 - - TGTGCCAGCAAGTCGGTCTCCAGGTACGAGCAGTACTTC CASKSVSRYEQYF
TRBJ2-5 14 TRBV2 - - TGTGCCAGCAAAGACAGGATGGTTAAAGAGACCCAGTACTTC CASKDRMVKETQYF
TRBJ2-1 14 TRBV30 - TRBD1 TGTGCCTGGGAAGGACAGGGGTCCTACAATGAGCAGTTCTTC CAWEGQGSYNEQFF
TRBJ1-5 14 TRBV9 once - TGTGCCAGCAGCGTTGACATAGGCAATCAGCCCCAGCATTTT CASSVDIGNQPQHF
TRBJ2-1 15 TRBV27 - - TGTGCCAGCAGCAAACGGGAGAAGGGATACAATGAGCAGTTCTTC CASSKREKGYNEQFF
TRBJ2-2 17 TRBV28 - TRBD1 TGTGCCAGCAGTTTACCGGGACAGGGGGCGATTGGCGGGGAGCTGTTTTTT CASSLPGQGAIGGELFF
TRBJ2-1 19 TRBV7-9 once TRBD2 TGTGCCAGCAGCCTTAAGGGACTAGCGGGAGCCTCAAGTTACAATGAGCAGTTCTTC CASSLKGLAGASSYNEQFF
TRBJ2-7 17 TRBV18 once - TGTGCCAGCTCACCACCCCAAGACAGAGTCCTATCCTACGAGCAGTACTTC CASSPPQDRVLSYEQYF
TRBJ2-3 16 TRBV7-6 - - TGTGCCAGCAGCTCTGGAGGGGGCATTAAGACAGATACGCAGTATTTT CASSSGGGIKTDTQYF
TRBJ1-1 14 TRBV2 - - TGTGCCAGCAGAACCGGGACACTAAACACTGAAGCTTTCTTT CASRTGTLNTEAFF
TRBJ1-5 15 TRBV5-6 - - TGTGCCAGCAGCTTGGGGGAGCGTAGCAATCAGCCCCAGCATTTT CASSLGERSNQPQHF
TRBJ2-7 12 TRBV18 - - TGTGCCAGCTCACCACGAGGCTCCGAGCAGTACTTC CASSPRGSEQYF
TRBJ2-7 14 TRBV11-2 - TRBD2 TGTGCCAGCAGCTCCGGACTAGTGGTTTACGAGCAGTACTTC CASSSGLVVYEQYF
TRBJ2-7 15 TRBV6-5 - TRBD2 TGTGCCAGCAGTTACGAACTAGCGGGAGTCTACGAGCAGTACTTC CASSYELAGVYEQYF
TRBJ1-2 17 TRBV27 - TRBD1 TGTGCCAGCAGTTTACCCGGGACAGGTAATTTGGACTATGGCTACACCTTC CASSLPGTGNLDYGYTF
TRBJ1-2 13 TRBV29-1 - TRBD1 TGCAGCGCCCGTGACAGGGGGAAGTATGGCTACACCTTC CSARDRGKYGYTF
TRBJ2-1 16 TRBV19 - TRBD2 TGTGCCAGTAGTCCGGAGACTAGCGTCTCCTACAATGAGCAGTTCTTC CASSPETSVSYNEQFF
TRBJ1-2 13 TRBV29-1 once TRBD1 TGCAGCGTTCACAGGGGACTTAACTATGGCTACACCTTC CSVHRGLNYGYTF
TRBJ2-6 18 TRBV4-2 - - TGTGCCAGCAGCCTATTACAGGGTCGATCGTCTGGGGCCAACGTCCTGACTTTC CASSLLQGRSSGANVLTF
TRBJ1-3 15 TRBV3-1/TRBV3-2 - - TGTGCCAGCAGGGACGCACAGGGTTCAGGAAACACCATATATTTT CASRDAQGSGNTIYF
TRBJ1-2 15 TRBV7-9 once - TGTGCCAGCAGCTTAGCGCGAGGAGGGAACTATGGCTACACCTTC CASSLARGGNYGYTF
TRBJ1-5 12 TRBV19 - TRBD1 TGTGCCAGTCGACAGGGGGGACAGCCCCAGCATTTT CASRQGGQPQHF
TRBJ2-1 15 TRBV5-1 - - TGCGCCAGCAGCTTGACGGGAGAAGGCTACAATGAGCAGTTCTTC CASSLTGEGYNEQFF
TRBJ2-3 15 TRBV19 - - TGTGCCAGTAGACACCTAGTGAGTGGCACAGATACGCAGTATTTT CASRHLVSGTDTQYF
TRBJ2-7 15 TRBV7-3 - - TGTGCCAGCAGTTTTAGACTATTAAGGGCCTACGAGCAGTACTTC CASSFRLLRAYEQYF
TRBJ2-3 16 TRBV7-8 - - TGTGCCAGCAGCTTATGGAGGAGGGGCTCCACAGATACGCAGTATTTT CASSLWRRGSTDTQYF
TRBJ2-2 16 TRBV7-2 - TRBD1 TGTGCCAGCAGCTTCCGACAGGGAAAGAAGGCCGGGGAGCTGTTTTTT CASSFRQGKKAGELFF
TRBJ2-1 13 TRBV2 - TRBD2 TGTGCCAGAGAAGCGGGAGGTCGTAATGAGCAGTTCTTC CAREAGGRNEQFF
TRBJ2-5 15 TRBV9 - - TGTGCCAGCAGCGCCCCACCGGGACACAAAGAGACCCAGTACTTC CASSAPPGHKETQYF
TRBJ2-4 17 TRBV3-1/TRBV3-2 - - TGTGCCAGCAGCCCGAAGATGAGCGTGTCATCCAAAAACATTCAGTACTTC CASSPKMSVSSKNIQYF
TRBJ1-6 14 TRBV30 - TRBD1 TGTGCCTGGATCCCCGGGACAGGGCTTTCACCCCTCCACTTT CAWIPGTGLSPLHF
TRBJ1-4 16 TRBV25-1 - - TGTGCCAGCAGTGAAGACCAGACAGTGCTTAATGAAAAACTGTTTTTT CASSEDQTVLNEKLFF
TRBJ1-2 15 TRBV19 - TRBD1 TGTGCCAGTAGGATAAAGGACAGGGCACACTATGGCTACACCTTC CASRIKDRAHYGYTF
TRBJ2-1 15 TRBV7-9 - TRBD2 TGTGCCAGCAGCTTAGTGGTAGCGGGAGGATATGAGCAGTTCTTC CASSLVVAGGYEQFF
TRBJ1-2 14 TRBV18 - TRBD1 TGTGCCAGCTCAGCCCCGGGACAGGTTGACGGCTACACCTTC CASSAPGQVDGYTF
TRBJ2-7 14 TRBV7-9 - - TGTGCCAGCAGCACTGCCGGACAGACCTACGAGCAGTACTTC CASSTAGQTYEQYF
TRBJ2-7 14 TRBV28 - - TGTGCCAGCAGTTTGGTTGCCAGGGGCCACGAGCAGTACTTC CASSLVARGHEQYF
TRBJ2-3 14 TRBV5-1 - TRBD2 TGCGCCAGCGATTCGGGACTAGGGGCAGATACGCAGTATTTT CASDSGLGADTQYF
TRBJ1-5 18 TRBV18 - - TGTGCCAGCTCACCACGGGCAGGGGCGGCCAATAGCAATCAGCCCCAGCATTTT CASSPRAGAANSNQPQHF
TRBJ1-1 15 TRBV7-2 once - TGTGCCAGCAGACCAGCGGGGGCACGGAACACTGAAGCTTTCTTT CASRPAGARNTEAFF
TRBJ2-7 13 TRBV19 - - TGTGCCAGTAGACCGACTGAAACAGAGGGGCAGTACTTC CASRPTETEGQYF
TRBJ1-4 16 TRBV9 - TRBD1 TGTGCCAGCAGCGTAGGGACAGGGGACCATAATGAAAAACTGTTTTTT CASSVGTGDHNEKLFF
TRBJ2-3 17 TRBV10-1 - TRBD1 TGCGCCAGCAGTGGGAACTACAGGGGGCCCGGCACAGATACGCAGTATTTT CASSGNYRGPGTDTQYF
TRBJ2-3 16 TRBV7-9 - - TGTGCCAGCAGCCTGACCGGCGGTTTGGGCACAGATACGCAGTATTTT CASSLTGGLGTDTQYF
TRBJ2-6 17 TRBV27 - - TGTGCCAGCAGTCCAGATCGCCAGGGCTCTGGGGCCAACGTCCTGACTTTC CASSPDRQGSGANVLTF
TRBJ2-1 15 TRBV7-9 - TRBD2 TGTGCCAGCAGCACCGGACTAGCGGGAGGTCGGGAGCAGTTCTTC CASSTGLAGGREQFF
TRBJ2-1 19 TRBV18 - TRBD2 TGTGCCAGCTCACCCTTACCCTGGACTAGCGGGAGCACCTACAATGAGCAGTTCTTC CASSPLPWTSGSTYNEQFF
TRBJ2-3 14 TRBV25-1 - - TGTGCCAGCAGTGAGTACGGTAGCACAGATACGCAGTATTTT CASSEYGSTDTQYF
TRBJ2-1 14 TRBV6-5 - TRBD2 TGTGCCAGCAGTTTGACTAGCAGACACAATGAGCAGTTCTTC CASSLTSRHNEQFF
TRBJ1-2 14 TRBV10-3 - TRBD1 TGTGCCATCAGTAAGACAGGGGGAGACTATGGCTACACCTTC CAISKTGGDYGYTF
TRBJ2-2 16 TRBV6-2/TRBV6-3 - - TGTGCCAGCAGTTACAGGGCTAGCCCGGGCACCGGGGAGCTGTTTTTT CASSYRASPGTGELFF